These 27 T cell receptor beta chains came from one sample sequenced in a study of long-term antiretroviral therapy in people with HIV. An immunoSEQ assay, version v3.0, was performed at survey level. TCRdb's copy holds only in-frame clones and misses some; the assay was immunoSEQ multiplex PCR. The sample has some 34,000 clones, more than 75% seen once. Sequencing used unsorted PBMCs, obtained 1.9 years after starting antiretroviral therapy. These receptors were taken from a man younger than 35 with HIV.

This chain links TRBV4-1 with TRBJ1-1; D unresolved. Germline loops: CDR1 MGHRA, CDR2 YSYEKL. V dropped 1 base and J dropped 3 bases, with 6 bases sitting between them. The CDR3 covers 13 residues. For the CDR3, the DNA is TGCGCCAGCAGCCAAGGGATGCACACTGAAGCTTTCTTT. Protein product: CASSQGMHTEAFF.

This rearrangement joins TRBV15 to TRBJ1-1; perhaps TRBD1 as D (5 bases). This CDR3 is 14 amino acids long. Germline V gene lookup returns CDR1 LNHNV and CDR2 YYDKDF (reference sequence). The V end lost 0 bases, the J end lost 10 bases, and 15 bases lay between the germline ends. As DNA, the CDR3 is TGTGCCACCAGCAGAGAACGTCTCGGGGGGGGAGCTTTCTTT. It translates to CATSRERLGGGAFF.

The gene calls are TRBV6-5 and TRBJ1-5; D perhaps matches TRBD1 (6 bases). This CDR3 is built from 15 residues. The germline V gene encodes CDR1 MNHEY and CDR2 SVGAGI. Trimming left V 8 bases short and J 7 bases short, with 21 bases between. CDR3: CASSTGRGSGQPQHF. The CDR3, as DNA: TGTGCCAGCTCGACAGGACGTGGTTCGGGGCAGCCCCAGCATTTT.

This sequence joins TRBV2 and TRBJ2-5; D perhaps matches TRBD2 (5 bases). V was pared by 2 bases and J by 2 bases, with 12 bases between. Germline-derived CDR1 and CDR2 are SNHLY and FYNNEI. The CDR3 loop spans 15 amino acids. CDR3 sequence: CASSERLGGQETQYF. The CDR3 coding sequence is TGTGCCAGCAGTGAAAGGTTGGGCGGGCAAGAGACCCAGTACTTC.

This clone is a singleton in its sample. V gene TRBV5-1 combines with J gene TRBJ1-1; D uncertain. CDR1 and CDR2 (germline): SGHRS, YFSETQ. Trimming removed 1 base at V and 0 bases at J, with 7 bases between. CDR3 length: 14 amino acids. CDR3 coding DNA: TGCGCCAGCAGCTTGAATGGTTTGAACACTGAAGCTTTCTTT. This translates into CASSLNGLNTEAFF.

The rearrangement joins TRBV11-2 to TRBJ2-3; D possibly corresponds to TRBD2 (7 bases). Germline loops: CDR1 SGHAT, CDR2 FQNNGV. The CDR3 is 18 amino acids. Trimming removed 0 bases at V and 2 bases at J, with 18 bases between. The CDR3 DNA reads TGTGCCAGCAGCTTAGAAATTGCGGGGGCAGGGTACACAGATACGCAGTATTTT. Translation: CASSLEIAGAGYTDTQYF.

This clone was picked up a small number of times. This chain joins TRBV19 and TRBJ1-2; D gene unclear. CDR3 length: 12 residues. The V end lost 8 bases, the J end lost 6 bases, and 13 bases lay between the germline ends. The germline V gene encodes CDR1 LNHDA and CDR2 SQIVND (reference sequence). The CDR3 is CASHLLGHGYTF. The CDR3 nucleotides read TGTGCCAGTCATCTCTTGGGTCATGGCTACACCTTC.

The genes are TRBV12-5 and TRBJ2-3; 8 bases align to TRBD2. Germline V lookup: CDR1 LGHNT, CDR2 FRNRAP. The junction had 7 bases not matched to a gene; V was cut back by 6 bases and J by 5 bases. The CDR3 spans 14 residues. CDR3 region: CASGLGGAKDTQYF. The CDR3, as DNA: TGTGCTAGTGGACTCGGGGGGGCCAAAGATACGCAGTATTTT.

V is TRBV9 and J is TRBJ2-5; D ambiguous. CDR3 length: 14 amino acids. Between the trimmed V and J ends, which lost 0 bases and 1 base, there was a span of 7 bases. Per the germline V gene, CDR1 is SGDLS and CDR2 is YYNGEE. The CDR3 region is CASSVAAGQETQYF. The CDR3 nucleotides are TGTGCCAGCAGCGTAGCGGCAGGCCAAGAGACCCAGTACTTC.

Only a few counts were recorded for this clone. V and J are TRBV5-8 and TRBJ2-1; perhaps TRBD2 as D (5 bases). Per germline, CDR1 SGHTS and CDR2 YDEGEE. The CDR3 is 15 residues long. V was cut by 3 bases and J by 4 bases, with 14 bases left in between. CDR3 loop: CASSSAERFYNEQFF. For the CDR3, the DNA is TGTGCCAGCAGCTCAGCGGAAAGGTTTTACAATGAGCAGTTCTTC.

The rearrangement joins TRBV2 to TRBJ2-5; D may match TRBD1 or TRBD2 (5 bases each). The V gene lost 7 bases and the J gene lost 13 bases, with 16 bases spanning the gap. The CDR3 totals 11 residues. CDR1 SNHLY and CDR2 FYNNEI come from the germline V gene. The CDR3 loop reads CASMDTSRAYF. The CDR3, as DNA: TGTGCCAGCATGGACACCTCGAGGGCGTACTTC.

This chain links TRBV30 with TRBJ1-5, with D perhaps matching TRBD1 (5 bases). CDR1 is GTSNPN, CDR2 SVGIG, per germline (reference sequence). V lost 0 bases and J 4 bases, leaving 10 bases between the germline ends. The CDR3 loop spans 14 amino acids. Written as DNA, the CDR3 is TGTGCCTGGAGTGTAAACTGGGGGAATCAGCCCCAGCATTTT. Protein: CAWSVNWGNQPQHF.

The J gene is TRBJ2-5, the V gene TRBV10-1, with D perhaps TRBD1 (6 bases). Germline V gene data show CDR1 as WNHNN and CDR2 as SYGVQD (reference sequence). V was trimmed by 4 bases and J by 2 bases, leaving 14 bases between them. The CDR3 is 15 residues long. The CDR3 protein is CASSVGQKGQETQYF. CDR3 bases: TGCGCCAGCAGTGTCGGACAGAAGGGGCAAGAGACCCAGTACTTC.

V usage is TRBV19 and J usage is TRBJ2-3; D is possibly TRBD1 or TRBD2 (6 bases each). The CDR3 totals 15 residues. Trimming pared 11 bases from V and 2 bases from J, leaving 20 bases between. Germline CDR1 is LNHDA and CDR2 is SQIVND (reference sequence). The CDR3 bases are TGTGCCTCACAAGGGGGTAGCGGACTCACAGATACGCAGTATTTT. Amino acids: CASQGGSGLTDTQYF. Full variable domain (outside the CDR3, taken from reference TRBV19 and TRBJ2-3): DGGITQSPKYLFRKEGQNVTLSCEQNLNHDAMYWYRQDPGQGLRLIYYSQIVNDFQKGDIAEGYSVSREKKESFPLTVTSAQKNPTAFYLCASQGGSGLTDTQYFGPGTRLTVL.

CDR3 sequence: CASSVGVNTEAFF. The CDR3 DNA reads as TGTGCCAGCAGTGTAGGTGTGAACACTGAAGCTTTCTTT. V is TRBV2 and J is TRBJ1-1; D remains ambiguous. Germline CDR1 is SNHLY and CDR2 is FYNNEI. There are 13 residues in the CDR3. The ends were cut back, 4 bases at V and 0 bases at J, with 6 bases in the middle.

The CDR3 here is CASSVGPYGYTF. The CDR3 DNA follows: TGTGCCAGCAGCGTCGGACCCTATGGCTACACCTTC. The rearrangement uses TRBV9 and TRBJ1-2; D call uncertain. The CDR3 has 12 amino acids. The germline V gene has CDR1 SGDLS and CDR2 YYNGEE. The V end lost 2 bases, the J end lost 4 bases, and 6 bases lay between the germline ends.

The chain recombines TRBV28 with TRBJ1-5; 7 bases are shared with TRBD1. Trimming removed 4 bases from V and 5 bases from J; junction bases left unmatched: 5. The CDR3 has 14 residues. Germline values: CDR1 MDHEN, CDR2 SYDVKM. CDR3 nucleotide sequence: TGTGCCAGCAGTTATCGGACAGGAGATCAGCCCCAGCATTTT. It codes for CASSYRTGDQPQHF.

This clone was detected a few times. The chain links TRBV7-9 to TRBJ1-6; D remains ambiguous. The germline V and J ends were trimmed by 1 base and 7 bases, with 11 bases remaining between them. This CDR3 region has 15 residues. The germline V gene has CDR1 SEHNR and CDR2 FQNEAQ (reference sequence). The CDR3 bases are TGTGCCAGCAGCTTAGTCCTTGGTCCAAATTCACCCCTCCACTTT. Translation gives CASSLVLGPNSPLHF.

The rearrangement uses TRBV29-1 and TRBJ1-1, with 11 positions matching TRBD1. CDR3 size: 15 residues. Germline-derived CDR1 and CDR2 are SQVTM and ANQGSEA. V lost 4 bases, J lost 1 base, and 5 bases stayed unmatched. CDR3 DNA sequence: TGCAGCGTTGTCGGGACAGGGGGGAAGAACACTGAAGCTTTCTTT. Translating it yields CSVVGTGGKNTEAFF. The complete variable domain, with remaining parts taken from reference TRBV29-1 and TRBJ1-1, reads SAVISQKPSRDICQRGTSLTIQCQVDSQVTMMFWYRQQPGQSLTLIATANQGSEATYESGFVIDKFPISRPNLTFSTLTVSNMSPEDSSIYLCSVVGTGGKNTEAFFGQGTRLTVV.

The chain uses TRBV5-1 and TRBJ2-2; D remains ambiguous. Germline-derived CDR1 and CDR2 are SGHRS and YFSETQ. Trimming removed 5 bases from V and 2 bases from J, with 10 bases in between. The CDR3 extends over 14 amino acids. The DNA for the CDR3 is TGCGCCAGCAGGGTGTCTAGTAACACCGGGGAGCTGTTTTTT. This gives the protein CASRVSSNTGELFF.

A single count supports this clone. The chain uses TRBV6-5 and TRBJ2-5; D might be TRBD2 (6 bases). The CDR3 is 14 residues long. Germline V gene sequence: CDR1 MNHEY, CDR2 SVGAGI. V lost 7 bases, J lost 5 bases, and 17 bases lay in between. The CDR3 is CASNRDGRGETQYF. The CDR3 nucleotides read TGTGCCAGCAACCGGGACGGGAGAGGGGAGACCCAGTACTTC.

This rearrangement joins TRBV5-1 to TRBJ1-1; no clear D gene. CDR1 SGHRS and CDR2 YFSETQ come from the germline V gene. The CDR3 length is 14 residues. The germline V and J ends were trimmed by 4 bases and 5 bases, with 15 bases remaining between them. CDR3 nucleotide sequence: TGCGCCAGCAGCGAAGGACGGGCCCTAACTGAAGCTTTCTTT. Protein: CASSEGRALTEAFF. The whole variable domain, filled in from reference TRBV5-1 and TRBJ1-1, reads KAGVTQTPRYLIKTRGQQVTLSCSPISGHRSVSWYQQTPGQGLQFLFEYFSETQRNKGNFPGRFSGRQFSNSRSEMNVSTLELGDSALYLCASSEGRALTEAFFGQGTRLTVV.

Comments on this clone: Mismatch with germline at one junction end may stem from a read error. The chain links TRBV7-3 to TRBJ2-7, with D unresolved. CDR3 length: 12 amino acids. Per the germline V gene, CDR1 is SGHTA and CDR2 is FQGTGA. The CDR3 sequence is CASSLEPGPKFF. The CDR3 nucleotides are TGTGCCAGCAGCTTAGAACCGGGCCCCAAATTCTTC. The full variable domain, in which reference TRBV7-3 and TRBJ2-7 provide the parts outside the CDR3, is GAGVSQTPSNKVTEKGKYVELRCDPISGHTALYWYRQSLGQGPEFLIYFQGTGAADDSGLPNDRFFAVRPEGSVSTLKIQRTERGDSAVYLCASSLEPGPKFFGPGTRLTVT.

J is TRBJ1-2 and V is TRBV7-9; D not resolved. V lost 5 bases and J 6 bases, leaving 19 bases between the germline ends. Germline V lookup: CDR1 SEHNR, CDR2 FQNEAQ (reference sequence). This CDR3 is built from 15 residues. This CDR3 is CASSQDGQVFDGYTF. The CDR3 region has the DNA TGTGCCAGCAGCCAAGATGGGCAGGTCTTTGATGGCTACACCTTC.

The CDR3 DNA reads TGTGCCAGTAGTATAGGTTTGGGTGCCTATGGCTACACCTTC. This translates into CASSIGLGAYGYTF. This rearrangement joins TRBV19 to TRBJ1-2; D is uncertain. The CDR3 is 14 amino acids. Per the germline V gene, CDR1 is LNHDA and CDR2 is SQIVND (reference sequence). Between the trimmed V and J ends, which lost 1 base and 4 bases, there was a span of 10 bases.

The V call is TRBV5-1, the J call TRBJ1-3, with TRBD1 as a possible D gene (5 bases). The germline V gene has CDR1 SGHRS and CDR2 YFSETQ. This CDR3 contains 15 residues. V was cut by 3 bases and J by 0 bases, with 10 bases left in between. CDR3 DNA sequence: TGCGCCAGCAGCTCGTGGGGGAACTCTGGAAACACCATATATTTT. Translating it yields CASSSWGNSGNTIYF. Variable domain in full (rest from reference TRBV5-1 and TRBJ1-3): KAGVTQTPRYLIKTRGQQVTLSCSPISGHRSVSWYQQTPGQGLQFLFEYFSETQRNKGNFPGRFSGRQFSNSRSEMNVSTLELGDSALYLCASSSWGNSGNTIYFGEGSWLTVV.

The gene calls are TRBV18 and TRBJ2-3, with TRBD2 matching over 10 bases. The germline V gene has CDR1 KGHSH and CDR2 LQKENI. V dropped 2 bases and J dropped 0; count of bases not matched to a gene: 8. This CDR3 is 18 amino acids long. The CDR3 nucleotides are TGTGCCAGCTCACCAGGCCTAGCGGGGGACCCTAGCACAGATACGCAGTATTTT. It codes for CASSPGLAGDPSTDTQYF.